This TCR beta chain was profiled in a study of beta chain features in type 1 diabetes. This clone was detected only a few times. Its matching antigen is unknown. Isolated RNA was reverse transcribed in full, so expressed TCRB transcripts were sequenced. The table came from immunoSEQ multiplex PCR; TCRdb's copy has only in-frame clones and leaves some out. The sample yields under 950,000 clones, about 17% seen once. The CDR3 contains 17 residues. Germline CDR1 and CDR2: SGHRS and YFSETQ. Trimming cost V 4 bases and J 6 bases; bases outside gene matches: 11. Overall study results and limits: Patients and controls would be equally affected if PCR favored shorter templates.

This receptor was taken from a woman aged 18-29 years in good health. The sequencing input was naive CD4+ T cells from blood. This sequence joins TRBV5-1 and TRBJ2-1; TRBD2 agrees at 12 bases. In nucleotides, the CDR3 is TGCGCCAGCAGCCCCCAACAGACTAGCGGGAGTACCAATGAGCAGTTCTTC. Amino acid sequence: CASSPQQTSGSTNEQFF. The complete variable domain, with remaining parts taken from reference TRBV5-1 and TRBJ2-1, reads KAGVTQTPRYLIKTRGQQVTLSCSPISGHRSVSWYQQTPGQGLQFLFEYFSETQRNKGNFPGRFSGRQFSNSRSEMNVSTLELGDSALYLCASSPQQTSGSTNEQFFGPGTRLTVL.